The TCR beta chain under discussion was sequenced for a study of blood T cell repertoires in COVID-19. Study information: Samples of COVID-19 (acute and convalescent) were obtained from the United States, Italy and Spain. PBMCs, B-cell-depleted T cells, or T cells were the source of the cDNA or gDNA that made up the material.

Patients in Seattle were enrolled during active infection, then followed longitudinally. Per the authors' pipeline: Reference gene primer amplification gave estimated nucleated cell counts. TCRdb's table, derived via immunoSEQ multiplex PCR, lists solely in-frame clones and lacks some. V and J calls and clone size follow that table, whereas D and trimming were derived from the DNA. This table has just over 150,000 clones, approximately 82% appearing once. This CDR3 is built from 14 residues. The germline V gene encodes CDR1 MNHNS and CDR2 SASEGT. The V end was cut by 1 base, the J end by 7 bases, with 11 bases between.

V gene TRBV6-1 combines with J gene TRBJ2-1; perhaps TRBD1 as D (5 bases). This clonotype originated in a woman between 35 and 50 years old with COVID-19, enrolled during active disease. Input material: peripheral blood. The CDR3 region has the DNA TGTGCCAGCAGTGAAGATAAGGGGAAGAATGAGCAGTTCTTC. It specifies CASSEDKGKNEQFF.